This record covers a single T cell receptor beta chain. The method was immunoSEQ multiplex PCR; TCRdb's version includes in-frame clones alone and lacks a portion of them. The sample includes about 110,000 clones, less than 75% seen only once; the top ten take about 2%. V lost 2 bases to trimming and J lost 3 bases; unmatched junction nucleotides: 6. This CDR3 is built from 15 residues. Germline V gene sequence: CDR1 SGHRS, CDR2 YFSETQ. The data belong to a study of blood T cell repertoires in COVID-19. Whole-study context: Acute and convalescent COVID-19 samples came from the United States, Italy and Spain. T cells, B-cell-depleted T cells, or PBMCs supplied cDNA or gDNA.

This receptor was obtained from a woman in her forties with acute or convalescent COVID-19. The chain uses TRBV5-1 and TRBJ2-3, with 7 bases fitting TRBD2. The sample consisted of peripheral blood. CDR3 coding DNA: TGCGCCAGCAGCTTCAACGGGGGGAGGACAGATACGCAGTATTTT. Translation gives CASSFNGGRTDTQYF.